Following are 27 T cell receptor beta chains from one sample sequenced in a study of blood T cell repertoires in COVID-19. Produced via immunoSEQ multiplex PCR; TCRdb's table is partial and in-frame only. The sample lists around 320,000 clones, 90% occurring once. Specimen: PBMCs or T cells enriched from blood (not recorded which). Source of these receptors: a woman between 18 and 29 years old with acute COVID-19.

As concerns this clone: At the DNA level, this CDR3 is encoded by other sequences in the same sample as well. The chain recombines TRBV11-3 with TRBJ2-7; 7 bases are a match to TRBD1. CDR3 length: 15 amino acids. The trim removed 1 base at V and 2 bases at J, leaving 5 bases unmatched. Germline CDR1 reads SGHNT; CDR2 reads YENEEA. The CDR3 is CASSLVGQGAYEQYF. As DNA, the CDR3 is TGTGCCAGCAGCTTAGTCGGTCAGGGGGCCTACGAGCAGTACTTC.

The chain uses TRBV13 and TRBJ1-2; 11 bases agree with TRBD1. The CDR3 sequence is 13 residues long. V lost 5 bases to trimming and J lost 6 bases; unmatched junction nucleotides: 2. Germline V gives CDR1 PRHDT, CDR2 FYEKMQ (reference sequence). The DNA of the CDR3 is TGTGCCAGCAGCCGGGACAGGGGGGATGGCTACACCTTC. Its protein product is CASSRDRGDGYTF.

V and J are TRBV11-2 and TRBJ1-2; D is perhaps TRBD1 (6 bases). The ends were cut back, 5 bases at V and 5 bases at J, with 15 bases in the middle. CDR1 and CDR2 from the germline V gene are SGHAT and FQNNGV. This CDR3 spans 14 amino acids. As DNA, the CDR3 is TGTGCCAGCAGCCGTGCGCAGGGGCTGTATGGCTACACCTTC. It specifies CASSRAQGLYGYTF.

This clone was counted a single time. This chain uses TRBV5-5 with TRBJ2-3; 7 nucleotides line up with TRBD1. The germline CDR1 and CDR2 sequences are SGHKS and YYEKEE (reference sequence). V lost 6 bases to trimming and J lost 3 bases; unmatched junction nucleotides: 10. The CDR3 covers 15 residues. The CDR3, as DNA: TGTGCCAGCACCCCCACCACAGGGGTAACAGATACGCAGTATTTT. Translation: CASTPTTGVTDTQYF. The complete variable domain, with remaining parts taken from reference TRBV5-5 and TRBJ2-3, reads DAGVTQSPTHLIKTRGQQVTLRCSPISGHKSVSWYQQVLGQGPQFIFQYYEKEERGRGNFPDRFSARQFPNYSSELNVNALLLGDSALYLCASTPTTGVTDTQYFGPGTRLTVL.

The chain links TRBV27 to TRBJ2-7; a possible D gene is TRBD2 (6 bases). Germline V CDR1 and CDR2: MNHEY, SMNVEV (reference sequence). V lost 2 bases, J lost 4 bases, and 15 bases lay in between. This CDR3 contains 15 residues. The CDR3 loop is CASSLAAWAGYEQYF. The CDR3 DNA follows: TGTGCCAGCAGTTTAGCGGCTTGGGCGGGGTACGAGCAGTACTTC.

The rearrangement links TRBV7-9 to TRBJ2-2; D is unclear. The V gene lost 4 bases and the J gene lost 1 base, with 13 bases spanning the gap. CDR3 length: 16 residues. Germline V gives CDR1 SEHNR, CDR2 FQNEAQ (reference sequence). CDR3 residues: CASSSLSMLNTGELFF. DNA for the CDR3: TGTGCCAGCAGCTCACTCTCGATGCTGAACACCGGGGAGCTGTTTTTT.

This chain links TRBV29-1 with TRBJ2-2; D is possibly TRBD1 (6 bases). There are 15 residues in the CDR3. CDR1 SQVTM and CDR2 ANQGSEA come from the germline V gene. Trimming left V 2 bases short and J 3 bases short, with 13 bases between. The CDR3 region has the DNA TGCAGCGTTGAAACACCCAGGGGTGACACCGGGGAGCTGTTTTTT. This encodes CSVETPRGDTGELFF.

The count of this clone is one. The CDR3 protein is CASSIDRDKAFF. The CDR3 nucleotides are TGTGCCAGTAGTATAGACCGGGACAAGGCTTTCTTT. The V gene is TRBV19, the J gene TRBJ1-1, with TRBD1 as a possible D gene (6 bases). The CDR3 spans 12 residues. The V gene's germline CDR1 is LNHDA and CDR2 SQIVND (reference sequence). V was shortened by 0 bases and J by 11 bases, with 10 bases between the two germline ends.

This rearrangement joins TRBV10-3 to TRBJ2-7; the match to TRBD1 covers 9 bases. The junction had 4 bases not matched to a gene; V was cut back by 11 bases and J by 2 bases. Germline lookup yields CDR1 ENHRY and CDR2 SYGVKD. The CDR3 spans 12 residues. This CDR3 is CAAGQGPYEQYF. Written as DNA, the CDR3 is TGTGCCGCGGGACAGGGTCCCTACGAGCAGTACTTC.

The CDR3 nucleotides read TGTGCCAGTAGTATCAGTGATGATAGCAATCAGCCCCAGCATTTT. Amino acids: CASSISDDSNQPQHF. The chain carries TRBV19 and TRBJ1-5; no definite D call. Germline V gene sequence: CDR1 LNHDA, CDR2 SQIVND (reference sequence). The CDR3 extends over 15 amino acids. V was cut by 3 bases and J by 0 bases, with 9 bases left in between. Together with reference TRBV19 and TRBJ1-5, the CDR3 gives the full variable domain: DGGITQSPKYLFRKEGQNVTLSCEQNLNHDAMYWYRQDPGQGLRLIYYSQIVNDFQKGDIAEGYSVSREKKESFPLTVTSAQKNPTAFYLCASSISDDSNQPQHFGDGTRLSIL.

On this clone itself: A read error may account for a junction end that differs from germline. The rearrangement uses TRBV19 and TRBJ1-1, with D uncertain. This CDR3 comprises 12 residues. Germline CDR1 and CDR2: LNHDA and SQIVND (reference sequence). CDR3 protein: CASSAQLGSGVF. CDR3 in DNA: TGTGCCAGTAGTGCCCAGCTCGGGTCCGGGGTCTTT. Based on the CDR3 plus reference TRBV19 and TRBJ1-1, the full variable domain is DGGITQSPKYLFRKEGQNVTLSCEQNLNHDAMYWYRQDPGQGLRLIYYSQIVNDFQKGDIAEGYSVSREKKESFPLTVTSAQKNPTAFYLCASSAQLGSGVFGQGTRLTVV.

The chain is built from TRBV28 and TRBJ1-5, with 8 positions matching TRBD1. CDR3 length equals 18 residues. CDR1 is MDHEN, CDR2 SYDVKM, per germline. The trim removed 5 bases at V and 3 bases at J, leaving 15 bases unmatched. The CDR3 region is CASSRTLTGTGYNQPQHF. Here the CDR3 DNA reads TGTGCCAGCAGTCGGACGCTCACCGGGACAGGATACAATCAGCCCCAGCATTTT.

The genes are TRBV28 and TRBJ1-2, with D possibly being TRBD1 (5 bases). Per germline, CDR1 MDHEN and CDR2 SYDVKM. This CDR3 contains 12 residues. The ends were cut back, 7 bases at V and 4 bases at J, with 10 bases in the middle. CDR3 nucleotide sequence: TGTGCCAGCATTGGACAACCCTATGGCTACACCTTC. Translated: CASIGQPYGYTF.

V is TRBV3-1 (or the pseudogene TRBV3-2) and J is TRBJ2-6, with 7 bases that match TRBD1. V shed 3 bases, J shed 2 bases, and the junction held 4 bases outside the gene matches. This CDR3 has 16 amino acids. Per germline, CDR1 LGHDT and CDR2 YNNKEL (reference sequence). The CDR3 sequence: CASSHFGTAGANVLTF. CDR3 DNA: TGTGCCAGCAGCCACTTCGGGACAGCTGGGGCCAACGTCCTGACTTTC.

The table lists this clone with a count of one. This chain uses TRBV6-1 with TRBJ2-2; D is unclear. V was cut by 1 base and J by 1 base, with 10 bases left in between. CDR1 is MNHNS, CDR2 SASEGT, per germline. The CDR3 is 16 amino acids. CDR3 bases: TGTGCCAGCAGTGAAGTATACGGGTGGAACACCGGGGAGCTGTTTTTT. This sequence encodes CASSEVYGWNTGELFF.

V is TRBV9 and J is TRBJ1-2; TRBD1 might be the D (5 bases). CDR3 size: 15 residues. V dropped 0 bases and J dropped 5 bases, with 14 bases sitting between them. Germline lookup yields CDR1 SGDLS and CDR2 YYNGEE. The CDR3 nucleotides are TGTGCCAGCAGCGTAGGGAGGGACTTCGAATATGGCTACACCTTC. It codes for CASSVGRDFEYGYTF.

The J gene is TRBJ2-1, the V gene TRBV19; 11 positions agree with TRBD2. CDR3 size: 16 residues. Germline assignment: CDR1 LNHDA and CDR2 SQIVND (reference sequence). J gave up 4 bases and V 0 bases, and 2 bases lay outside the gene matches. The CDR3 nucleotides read TGTGCCAGTAGTATAGATCCTAGCGGGAGGTACAATGAGCAGTTCTTC. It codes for CASSIDPSGRYNEQFF. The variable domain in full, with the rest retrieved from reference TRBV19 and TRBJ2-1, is DGGITQSPKYLFRKEGQNVTLSCEQNLNHDAMYWYRQDPGQGLRLIYYSQIVNDFQKGDIAEGYSVSREKKESFPLTVTSAQKNPTAFYLCASSIDPSGRYNEQFFGPGTRLTVL.

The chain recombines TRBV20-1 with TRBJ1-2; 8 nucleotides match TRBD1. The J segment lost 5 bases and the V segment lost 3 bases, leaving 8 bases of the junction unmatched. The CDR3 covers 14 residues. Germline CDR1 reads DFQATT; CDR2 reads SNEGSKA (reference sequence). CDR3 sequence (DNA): TGCAGTGCTAGTAGGGACAGGCGAGGGTATGGCTACACCTTC. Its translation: CSASRDRRGYGYTF.

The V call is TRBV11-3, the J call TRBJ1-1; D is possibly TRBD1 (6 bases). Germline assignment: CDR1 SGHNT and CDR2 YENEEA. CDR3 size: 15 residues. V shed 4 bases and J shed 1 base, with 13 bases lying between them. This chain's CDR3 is CASSSRGNSNTEAFF. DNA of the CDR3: TGTGCCAGCAGCTCGAGGGGGAATTCGAACACTGAAGCTTTCTTT.

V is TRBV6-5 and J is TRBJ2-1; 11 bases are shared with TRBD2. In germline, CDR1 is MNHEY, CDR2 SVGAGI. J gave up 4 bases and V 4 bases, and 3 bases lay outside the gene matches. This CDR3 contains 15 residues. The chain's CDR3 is CASSLGTSGYNEQFF. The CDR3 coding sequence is TGTGCCAGCAGTTTGGGGACTAGCGGTTACAATGAGCAGTTCTTC.

CDR3 loop: CASSFRDRGRNTIYF. The CDR3 DNA follows: TGTGCCAGCAGCTTCCGGGACAGGGGGAGAAACACCATATATTTT. J is TRBJ1-3 and V is TRBV5-6, with 11 bases matching TRBD1. The length of the CDR3 is 15 residues. V shed 2 bases and J 5 bases; nucleotides not matched to a gene: 3. Germline values: CDR1 SGHDT, CDR2 YYEEEE.

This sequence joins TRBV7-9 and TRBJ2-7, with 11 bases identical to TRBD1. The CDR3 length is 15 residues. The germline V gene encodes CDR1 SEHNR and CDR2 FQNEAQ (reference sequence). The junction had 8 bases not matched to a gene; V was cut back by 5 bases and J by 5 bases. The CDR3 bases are TGTGCCAGCAGCCCTGGACAGGGGGCGGTCGACGAGCAGTACTTC. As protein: CASSPGQGAVDEQYF.

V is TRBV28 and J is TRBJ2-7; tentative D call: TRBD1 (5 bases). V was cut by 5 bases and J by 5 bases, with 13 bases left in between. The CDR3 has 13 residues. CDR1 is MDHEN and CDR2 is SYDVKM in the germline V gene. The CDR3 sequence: CASSQAQGNEQYF. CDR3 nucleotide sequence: TGTGCCAGCAGTCAAGCTCAGGGTAACGAGCAGTACTTC.

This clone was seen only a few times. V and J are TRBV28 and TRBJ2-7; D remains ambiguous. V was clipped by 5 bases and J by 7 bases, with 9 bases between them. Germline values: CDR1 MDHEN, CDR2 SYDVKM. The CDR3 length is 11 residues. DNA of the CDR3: TGTGCCAGCAGTACCGTTCGGGAGCAGTACTTC. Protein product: CASSTVREQYF.

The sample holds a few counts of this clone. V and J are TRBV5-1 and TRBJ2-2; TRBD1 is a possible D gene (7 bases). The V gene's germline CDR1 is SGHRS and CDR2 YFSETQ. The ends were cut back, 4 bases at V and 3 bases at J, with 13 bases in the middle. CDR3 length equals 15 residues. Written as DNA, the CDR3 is TGCGCCAGCAGCGTGGAGGGGGCCCACACCGGGGAGCTGTTTTTT. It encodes CASSVEGAHTGELFF.

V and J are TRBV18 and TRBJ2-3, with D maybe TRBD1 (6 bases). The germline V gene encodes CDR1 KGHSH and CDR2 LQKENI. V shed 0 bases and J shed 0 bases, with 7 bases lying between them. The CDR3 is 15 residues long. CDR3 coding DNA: TGTGCCAGCTCACCACCGGGGGCAAGCACAGATACGCAGTATTTT. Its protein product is CASSPPGASTDTQYF.

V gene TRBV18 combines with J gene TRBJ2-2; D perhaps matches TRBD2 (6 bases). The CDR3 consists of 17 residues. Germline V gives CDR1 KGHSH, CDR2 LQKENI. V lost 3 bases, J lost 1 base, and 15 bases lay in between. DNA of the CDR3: TGTGCCAGCTCACCCGAGGAGGGCAGCTTGAACACCGGGGAGCTGTTTTTT. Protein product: CASSPEEGSLNTGELFF. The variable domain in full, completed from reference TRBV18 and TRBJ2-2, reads NAGVMQNPRHLVRRRGQEARLRCSPMKGHSHVYWYRQLPEEGLKFMVYLQKENIIDESGMPKERFSAEFPKEGPSILRIQQVVRGDSAAYFCASSPEEGSLNTGELFFGEGSRLTVL.